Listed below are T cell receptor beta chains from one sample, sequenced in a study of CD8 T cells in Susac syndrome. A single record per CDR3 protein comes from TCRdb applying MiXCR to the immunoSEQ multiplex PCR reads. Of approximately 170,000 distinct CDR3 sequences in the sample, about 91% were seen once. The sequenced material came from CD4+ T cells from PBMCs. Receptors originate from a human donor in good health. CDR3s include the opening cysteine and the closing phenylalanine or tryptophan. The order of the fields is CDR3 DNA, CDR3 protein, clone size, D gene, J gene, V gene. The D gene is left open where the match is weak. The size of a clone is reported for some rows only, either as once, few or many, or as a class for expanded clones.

CDR3nt: TGTGCCAGCAGTTACTCTTTGGGTAATTCACCCCTCCACTTT; CDR3aa: CASSYSLGNSPLHF; abundance: NA; d_gene: NA; j_gene: TRBJ1-6; v_gene: TRBV6-6
CDR3nt: TGTGCCAGCAGCTTTAGCGGGAGGGCCTTAGGTACGCAGTATTTT; CDR3aa: CASSFSGRALGTQYF; abundance: NA; d_gene: TRBD2; j_gene: TRBJ2-3; v_gene: TRBV7-3
CDR3nt: TGTGCCAGCAGTCCCCAGGGCCCAAGCGAAAAACTGTTTTTT; CDR3aa: CASSPQGPSEKLFF; abundance: NA; d_gene: NA; j_gene: TRBJ1-4; v_gene: TRBV28
CDR3nt: TGTGCCAGCAGCCCTCGACTAGCGGGGGGACGAGAGCAGTACTTC; CDR3aa: CASSPRLAGGREQYF; abundance: NA; d_gene: TRBD2; j_gene: TRBJ2-7; v_gene: TRBV7-2
CDR3nt: TGTGCCTGGAGTTTGGGTGACTTGCAGCCCCAGCATTTT; CDR3aa: CAWSLGDLQPQHF; abundance: NA; d_gene: NA; j_gene: TRBJ1-5; v_gene: TRBV30
CDR3nt: TGTGCCAGCAGCTCGGACAGGGGGGATTCACCCCTCCACTTT; CDR3aa: CASSSDRGDSPLHF; abundance: NA; d_gene: TRBD1; j_gene: TRBJ1-6; v_gene: TRBV7-2
CDR3nt: TGTGCCAGCACCCTCACAGGGGCACTGATCGGGGTCTCTGGGGCCAACGTCCTGACTTTC; CDR3aa: CASTLTGALIGVSGANVLTF; abundance: NA; d_gene: TRBD1; j_gene: TRBJ2-6; v_gene: TRBV2
CDR3nt: TGTGCCAGCAGTCGCCCTGGTGCGATGAACACTGAAGCTTTCTTT; CDR3aa: CASSRPGAMNTEAFF; abundance: NA; d_gene: NA; j_gene: TRBJ1-1; v_gene: TRBV6-2/TRBV6-3
CDR3nt: TGCAGCGTAACACCAGGGGGTGCCAACTATGGCTACACCTTC; CDR3aa: CSVTPGGANYGYTF; abundance: NA; d_gene: TRBD1; j_gene: TRBJ1-2; v_gene: TRBV29-1
CDR3nt: TGTGCCAGCAGAGGGGACAGGAACTACGAGCAGTACTTC; CDR3aa: CASRGDRNYEQYF; abundance: NA; d_gene: TRBD1; j_gene: TRBJ2-7; v_gene: TRBV2
CDR3nt: TGTGCCAGCAGCTTACGGCTGGGGGGAAGAATCAATGAGCAGTTCTTC; CDR3aa: CASSLRLGGRINEQFF; abundance: NA; d_gene: NA; j_gene: TRBJ2-1; v_gene: TRBV7-4
CDR3nt: TGTGCCAGCAGTCCCGGGACAGCTACTAGCTCCTACGAGCAGTACTTC; CDR3aa: CASSPGTATSSYEQYF; abundance: NA; d_gene: TRBD1; j_gene: TRBJ2-7; v_gene: TRBV27
CDR3nt: TGTGCCACCACCCCGGCGGCGGGGGAGACCCAGTACTTC; CDR3aa: CATTPAAGETQYF; abundance: NA; d_gene: NA; j_gene: TRBJ2-5; v_gene: TRBV24-1
CDR3nt: TGTGCCAGCCTCCTGGGGCCCGCGAACACTGAAGCTTTCTTT; CDR3aa: CASLLGPANTEAFF; abundance: NA; d_gene: NA; j_gene: TRBJ1-1; v_gene: TRBV7-9
CDR3nt: TGTGCCAGCAGCGTAATAGCCTACCCGGGCAATGAGCAGTTCTTC; CDR3aa: CASSVIAYPGNEQFF; abundance: NA; d_gene: NA; j_gene: TRBJ2-1; v_gene: TRBV9
CDR3nt: TGTGCCAGCAGTCGAACCGATGGGGGAGGCTACACCTTC; CDR3aa: CASSRTDGGGYTF; abundance: NA; d_gene: NA; j_gene: TRBJ1-2; v_gene: TRBV27
CDR3nt: TGTGCCAGCAGCAGGACTAGCGGGAGGGATGAGCAGTTCTTC; CDR3aa: CASSRTSGRDEQFF; abundance: NA; d_gene: TRBD2; j_gene: TRBJ2-1; v_gene: TRBV11-2
CDR3nt: TGTGCCAGCAGCTTTACTAGCGGGACGAACACCGGGGAGCTGTTTTTT; CDR3aa: CASSFTSGTNTGELFF; abundance: once; d_gene: TRBD2; j_gene: TRBJ2-2; v_gene: TRBV7-9
CDR3nt: TGCGCCAGCAGGAAGCGGGGAGGGCAGGGCTACGAGCAGTACTTC; CDR3aa: CASRKRGGQGYEQYF; abundance: NA; d_gene: TRBD2; j_gene: TRBJ2-7; v_gene: TRBV10-2
CDR3nt: TGTGCCTCCCAGACTAGCGCCACCGGGGCCCAGTACTTC; CDR3aa: CASQTSATGAQYF; abundance: once; d_gene: TRBD2; j_gene: TRBJ2-5; v_gene: TRBV19
CDR3nt: TGCAGTGCTGGACCACCGGGACAGGGTATGAATGAGCAGTTCTTC; CDR3aa: CSAGPPGQGMNEQFF; abundance: NA; d_gene: TRBD1; j_gene: TRBJ2-1; v_gene: TRBV20-1
CDR3nt: TGTGCCAGCATAGACAGGGGGCGGACTGAAGCTTTCTTT; CDR3aa: CASIDRGRTEAFF; abundance: NA; d_gene: TRBD1; j_gene: TRBJ1-1; v_gene: TRBV2
CDR3nt: TGTGCCAGCAGCAGGACGGGGGGTGGCGGGAGGGCCAGTTACAATGAGCAGTTCTTC; CDR3aa: CASSRTGGGGRASYNEQFF; abundance: NA; d_gene: TRBD2; j_gene: TRBJ2-1; v_gene: TRBV7-3
CDR3nt: TGCAGCGGCCGGGGCGACCTAAATAGGGATGAGCAGTTCTTC; CDR3aa: CSGRGDLNRDEQFF; abundance: NA; d_gene: NA; j_gene: TRBJ2-1; v_gene: TRBV29-1
CDR3nt: TGTGCCAGCAGTTTTCCCCCCAATGAGCAGTTCTTC; CDR3aa: CASSFPPNEQFF; abundance: NA; d_gene: NA; j_gene: TRBJ2-1; v_gene: TRBV12-3/TRBV12-4
CDR3nt: TGTGCCAGCAGCCAAGAATTCGGCAGGGGCCATGGCTACACCTTC; CDR3aa: CASSQEFGRGHGYTF; abundance: NA; d_gene: NA; j_gene: TRBJ1-2; v_gene: TRBV3-1
CDR3nt: TGTGCCAGTAGTAAGACAGGGGTTGGTGGCTACACCTTC; CDR3aa: CASSKTGVGGYTF; abundance: NA; d_gene: TRBD1; j_gene: TRBJ1-2; v_gene: TRBV19
CDR3nt: TGTGCCACCCACTTGGGGACAGGGAGCTACGAGCAGTACTTC; CDR3aa: CATHLGTGSYEQYF; abundance: NA; d_gene: TRBD1; j_gene: TRBJ2-7; v_gene: TRBV10-3
CDR3nt: TGTGCCAGCAGGGACAGACTAAGCACAGATACGCAGTATTTT; CDR3aa: CASRDRLSTDTQYF; abundance: NA; d_gene: NA; j_gene: TRBJ2-3; v_gene: TRBV2
CDR3nt: TGTGCCAGCAGCTTTGATCTTCCCGGGACTAGCGGGAGGCCGGGGACCAAAAACATTCAGTACTTC; CDR3aa: CASSFDLPGTSGRPGTKNIQYF; abundance: NA; d_gene: TRBD2; j_gene: TRBJ2-4; v_gene: TRBV11-2
CDR3nt: TGCGCCAGCAGCTTGGCTGGTACGACAGGGGCCCAAGAGACCCAGTACTTC; CDR3aa: CASSLAGTTGAQETQYF; abundance: NA; d_gene: TRBD1; j_gene: TRBJ2-5; v_gene: TRBV5-1
CDR3nt: TGTGCCAGCAGCCAGGACAGGAGGAGGGAAAAACTGTTTTTT; CDR3aa: CASSQDRRREKLFF; abundance: NA; d_gene: TRBD1; j_gene: TRBJ1-4; v_gene: TRBV7-9
CDR3nt: TGTGCCAGTAGTAACGGGGACACTGAAGCTTTCTTT; CDR3aa: CASSNGDTEAFF; abundance: once; d_gene: NA; j_gene: TRBJ1-1; v_gene: TRBV19
CDR3nt: TGTGCCAGCAGTTATTACAACACCGGGGAGCTGTTTTTT; CDR3aa: CASSYYNTGELFF; abundance: NA; d_gene: NA; j_gene: TRBJ2-2; v_gene: TRBV6-5
CDR3nt: TGTGCCAGCAGTTTCTGGACAGAAGAGACCCAGTACTTC; CDR3aa: CASSFWTEETQYF; abundance: once; d_gene: NA; j_gene: TRBJ2-5; v_gene: TRBV12-3/TRBV12-4
CDR3nt: TGTGCCACCAGTGATAGTAGCGGGGGCTCCTACAATGAGCAGTTCTTC; CDR3aa: CATSDSSGGSYNEQFF; abundance: NA; d_gene: TRBD2; j_gene: TRBJ2-1; v_gene: TRBV24-1
CDR3nt: TGTGCCGCGAGAGGACAGGGCCATTCACCCCTCCACTTT; CDR3aa: CAARGQGHSPLHF; abundance: NA; d_gene: TRBD1; j_gene: TRBJ1-6; v_gene: TRBV10-3
CDR3nt: TGCGCCAGCAGCTTGTTCTCAACTCTCGACTCTGGAAACACCATATATTTT; CDR3aa: CASSLFSTLDSGNTIYF; abundance: NA; d_gene: NA; j_gene: TRBJ1-3; v_gene: TRBV5-1
CDR3nt: TGCAGCGTTGATTGGCAAGAGACCCAGTACTTC; CDR3aa: CSVDWQETQYF; abundance: NA; d_gene: NA; j_gene: TRBJ2-5; v_gene: TRBV29-1
CDR3nt: TGTGCCAGTACTAGCGGTCCGGAGGGGACGCAGTATTTT; CDR3aa: CASTSGPEGTQYF; abundance: NA; d_gene: TRBD2; j_gene: TRBJ2-3; v_gene: TRBV6-6
CDR3nt: TGTGCCAGCAGCCACCGACAGGTACAAGAGACCCAGTACTTC; CDR3aa: CASSHRQVQETQYF; abundance: once; d_gene: NA; j_gene: TRBJ2-5; v_gene: TRBV3-1
CDR3nt: TGTGCCAGCTCACCGGGGGGGTTTGGCACTGAAGCTTTCTTT; CDR3aa: CASSPGGFGTEAFF; abundance: NA; d_gene: NA; j_gene: TRBJ1-1; v_gene: TRBV18
CDR3nt: TGTGCCTGGAGTTCCAGGGGGGTAAAAGAGACCCAGTACTTC; CDR3aa: CAWSSRGVKETQYF; abundance: NA; d_gene: NA; j_gene: TRBJ2-5; v_gene: TRBV30
CDR3nt: TGCAGCGTCCCACCAGGTGGGGGCTGGGATGAAGCTTTCTTT; CDR3aa: CSVPPGGGWDEAFF; abundance: NA; d_gene: NA; j_gene: TRBJ1-1; v_gene: TRBV29-1
CDR3nt: TGTGCCAGCAGTTACTCGCAGGGTGAACCTGAAGCTTTCTTT; CDR3aa: CASSYSQGEPEAFF; abundance: NA; d_gene: NA; j_gene: TRBJ1-1; v_gene: TRBV6-6
CDR3nt: TGTGCCAGCACCTCGCGGACCTCACGATATGGCTACACCTTC; CDR3aa: CASTSRTSRYGYTF; abundance: NA; d_gene: NA; j_gene: TRBJ1-2; v_gene: TRBV2
CDR3nt: TGCAGTGCCCAGGACAGTCCCAATCAGCCCCAGCATTTT; CDR3aa: CSAQDSPNQPQHF; abundance: NA; d_gene: NA; j_gene: TRBJ1-5; v_gene: TRBV20-1
CDR3nt: TGTGCCAGCAGTTACAACAGGGGCGAAGTTTTCTTT; CDR3aa: CASSYNRGEVFF; abundance: NA; d_gene: TRBD1; j_gene: TRBJ1-1; v_gene: TRBV28
CDR3nt: TGTGCCAGCAGCCAAGAAGGAGCGGGGACCACCGGGGAGCTGTTTTTT; CDR3aa: CASSQEGAGTTGELFF; abundance: NA; d_gene: TRBD2; j_gene: TRBJ2-2; v_gene: TRBV3-1
CDR3nt: TGTGCCAGCAGTTTAGGCCGGACAGGGTCGGATGAAGCTTTCTTT; CDR3aa: CASSLGRTGSDEAFF; abundance: NA; d_gene: TRBD1; j_gene: TRBJ1-1; v_gene: TRBV12-3/TRBV12-4
CDR3nt: TGTGCCAGCTCACCACGCCGGGACGCCATGGATACGCAGTATTTT; CDR3aa: CASSPRRDAMDTQYF; abundance: NA; d_gene: NA; j_gene: TRBJ2-3; v_gene: TRBV18
CDR3nt: TGCAGTGCTGTCCCGGGACAGCGGACCTACGAGCAGTACTTC; CDR3aa: CSAVPGQRTYEQYF; abundance: NA; d_gene: TRBD1; j_gene: TRBJ2-7; v_gene: TRBV20-1
CDR3nt: TGTGCCACCCTAGGGACAGCGAACACCGGGGAGCTGTTTTTT; CDR3aa: CATLGTANTGELFF; abundance: NA; d_gene: TRBD1; j_gene: TRBJ2-2; v_gene: TRBV2